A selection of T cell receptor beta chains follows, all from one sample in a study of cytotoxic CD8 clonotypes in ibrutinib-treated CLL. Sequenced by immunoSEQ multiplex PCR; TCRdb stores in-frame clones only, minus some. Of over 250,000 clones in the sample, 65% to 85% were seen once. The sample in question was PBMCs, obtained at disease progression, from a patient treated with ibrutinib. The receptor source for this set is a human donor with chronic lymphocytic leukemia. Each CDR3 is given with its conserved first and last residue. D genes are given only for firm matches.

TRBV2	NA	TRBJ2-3	CASTGRGVSGRYF
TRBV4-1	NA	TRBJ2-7	CASSGVRYEQYF
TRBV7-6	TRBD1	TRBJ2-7	CASSLVGQGASSYEQYF
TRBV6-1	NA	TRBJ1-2	CASSEASANYGYTF
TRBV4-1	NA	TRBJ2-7	CASSHVGWGGYEQYF
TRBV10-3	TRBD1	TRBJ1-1	CAITEQDRGPEAFF
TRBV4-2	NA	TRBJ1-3	CASRQVKGTFSGNTIYF
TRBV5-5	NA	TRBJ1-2	CASSLGTAWDYGYTF
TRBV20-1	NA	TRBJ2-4	CSATKNIQYF
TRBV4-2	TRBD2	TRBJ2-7	CASSQAVGTRRGVYEQYF
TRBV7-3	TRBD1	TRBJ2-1	CASSLQDRAYNEQFF
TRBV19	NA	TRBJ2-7	CASSADQGLAYEQYF
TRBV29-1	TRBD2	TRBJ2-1	CSVEGVAGGPYNEQFF
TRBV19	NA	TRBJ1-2	CASTGPQPNYGYTF